The sequence of this T cell receptor (beta chain) was determined in a study of Ad26.COV2.S vaccination and SARS-CoV-2 variants. Trimming left V 4 bases short and J 0 bases short, with 14 bases between. Germline V gene data show CDR1 as SGDLS and CDR2 as YYNGEE. CDR3 length: 15 amino acids. Treatment of the sample: some 20 received Ad26.COV2.S at low or high dose, single or two shots; 5 received placebo; per-sample allocation not given. Following the first vaccine or placebo injection, samples were taken on day 63. This table comes from immunoSEQ multiplex PCR, and its TCRdb copy is limited to in-frame clones, with some not included. The data show more than 350,000 clones, with approximately 90% seen just once and more than 10% held by the top ten.

The clonotype comes from a person between 18 and 65 years old who received the Ad26.COV2.S COVID-19 vaccine or a placebo. The material sequenced was peripheral blood, taken in a trial of Ad26.COV2.S vaccine versus placebo. The chain employs TRBV9 and TRBJ2-7; weak D call: TRBD2 (6 bases). The CDR3: CASSLTSQSSYEQYF. The CDR3 coding sequence is TGTGCCAGCAGCCTAACTAGCCAAAGCTCCTACGAGCAGTACTTC.